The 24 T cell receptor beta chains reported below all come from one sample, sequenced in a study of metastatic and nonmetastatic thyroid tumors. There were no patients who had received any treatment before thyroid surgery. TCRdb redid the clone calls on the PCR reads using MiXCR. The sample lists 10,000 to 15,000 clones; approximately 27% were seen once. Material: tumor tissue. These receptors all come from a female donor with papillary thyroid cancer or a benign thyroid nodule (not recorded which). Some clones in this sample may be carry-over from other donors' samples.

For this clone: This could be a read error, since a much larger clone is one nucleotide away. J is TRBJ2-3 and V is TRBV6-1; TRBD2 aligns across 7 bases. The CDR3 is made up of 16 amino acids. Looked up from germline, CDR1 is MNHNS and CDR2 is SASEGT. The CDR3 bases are TGTGCCAGCAGCGAGGGAGCGGCTAGCGGCACAGGTACGCAGTATTTT. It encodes CASSEGAASGTGTQYF.

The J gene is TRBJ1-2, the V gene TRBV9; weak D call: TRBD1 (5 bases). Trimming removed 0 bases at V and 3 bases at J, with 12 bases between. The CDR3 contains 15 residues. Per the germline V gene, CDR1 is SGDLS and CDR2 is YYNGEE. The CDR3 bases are TGTGCCAGCAGCGTAGATGGAGGGGTGTACTATGGCTACACCTTC. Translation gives CASSVDGGVYYGYTF.

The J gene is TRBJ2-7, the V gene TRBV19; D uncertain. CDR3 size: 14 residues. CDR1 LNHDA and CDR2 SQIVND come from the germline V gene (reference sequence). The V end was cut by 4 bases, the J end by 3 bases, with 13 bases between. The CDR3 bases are TGTGCCAGTAGTAACACAGAGATGCTCTACGAGCAGTACGTC. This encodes CASSNTEMLYEQYV.

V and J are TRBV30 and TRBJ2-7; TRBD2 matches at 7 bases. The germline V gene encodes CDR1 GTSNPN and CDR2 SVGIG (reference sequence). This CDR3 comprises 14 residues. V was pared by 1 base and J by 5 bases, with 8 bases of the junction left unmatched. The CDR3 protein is CAWSDVGGLDEQYF. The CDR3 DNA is TGTGCCTGGAGTGACGTGGGAGGGCTTGACGAGCAGTACTTC.

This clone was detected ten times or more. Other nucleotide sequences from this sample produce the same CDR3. The CDR3, as DNA: TGTGCCAGCAGCCACACTAGCGGGGGAGGAGATACGCAGTATTTT. Amino acids: CASSHTSGGGDTQYF. The chain is built from TRBV14 and TRBJ2-3, with 11 bases fitting TRBD2. Losses at the gene ends were 3 bases for V and 5 bases for J; bases not matched to a gene: 4. The CDR3 extends over 15 amino acids. The germline CDR1 and CDR2 sequences are SGHDN and FVKESK.

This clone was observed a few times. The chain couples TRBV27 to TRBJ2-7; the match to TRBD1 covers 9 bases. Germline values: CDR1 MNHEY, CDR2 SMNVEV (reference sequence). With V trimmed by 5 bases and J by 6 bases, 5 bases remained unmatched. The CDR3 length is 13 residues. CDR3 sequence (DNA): TGTGCCAGCAGTCTCACAGGGGGCTCCGAGCAGTACTTC. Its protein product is CASSLTGGSEQYF.

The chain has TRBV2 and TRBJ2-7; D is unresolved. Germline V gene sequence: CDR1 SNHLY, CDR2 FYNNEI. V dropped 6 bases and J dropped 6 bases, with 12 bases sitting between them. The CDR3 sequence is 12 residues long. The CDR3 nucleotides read TGTGCCAGCAGCTCCCGACCGGGCGAGCAGTACTTC. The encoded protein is CASSSRPGEQYF.

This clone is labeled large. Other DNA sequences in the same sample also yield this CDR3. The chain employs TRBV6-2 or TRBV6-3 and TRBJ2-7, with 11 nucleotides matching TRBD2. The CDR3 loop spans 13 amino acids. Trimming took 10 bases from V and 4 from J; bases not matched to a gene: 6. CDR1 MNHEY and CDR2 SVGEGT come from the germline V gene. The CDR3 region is CATQGLAVYEQYF. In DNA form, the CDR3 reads TGTGCCACCCAGGGACTAGCGGTATACGAGCAGTACTTC.

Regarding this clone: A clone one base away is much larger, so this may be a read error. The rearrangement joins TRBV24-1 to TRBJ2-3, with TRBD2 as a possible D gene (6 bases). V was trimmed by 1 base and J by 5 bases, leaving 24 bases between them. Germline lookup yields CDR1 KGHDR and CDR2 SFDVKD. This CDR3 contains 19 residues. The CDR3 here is CATSDLRSVGGKGEDTQYF. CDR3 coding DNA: TGTGCCACCAGTGATTTAAGATCAGTTGGGGGGAAAGGAGAAGATACGCAGTATTTT.

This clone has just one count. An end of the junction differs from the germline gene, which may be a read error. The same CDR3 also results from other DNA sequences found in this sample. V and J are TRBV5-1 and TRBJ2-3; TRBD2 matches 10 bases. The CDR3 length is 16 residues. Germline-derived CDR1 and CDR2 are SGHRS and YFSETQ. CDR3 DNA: TGCGCCAGCAGCTTGGCTAGCGGGAGTGGGTCAGATACGCAATATTTT. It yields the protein CASSLASGSGSDTQYF.

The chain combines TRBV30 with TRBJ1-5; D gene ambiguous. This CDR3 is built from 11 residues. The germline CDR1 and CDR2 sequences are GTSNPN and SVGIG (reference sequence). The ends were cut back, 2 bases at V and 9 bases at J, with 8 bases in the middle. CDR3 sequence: CAWSFGGPQHF. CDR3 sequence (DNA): TGTGCCTGGAGTTTTGGTGGGCCCCAGCATTTT.

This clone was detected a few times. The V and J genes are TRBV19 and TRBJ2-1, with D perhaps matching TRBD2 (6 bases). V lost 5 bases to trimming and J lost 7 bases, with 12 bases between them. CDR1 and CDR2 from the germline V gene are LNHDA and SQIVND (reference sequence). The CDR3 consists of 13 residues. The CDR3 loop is CASSLGTPNEQFF. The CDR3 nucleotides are TGTGCCAGTAGTCTAGGGACTCCGAATGAGCAGTTCTTC.

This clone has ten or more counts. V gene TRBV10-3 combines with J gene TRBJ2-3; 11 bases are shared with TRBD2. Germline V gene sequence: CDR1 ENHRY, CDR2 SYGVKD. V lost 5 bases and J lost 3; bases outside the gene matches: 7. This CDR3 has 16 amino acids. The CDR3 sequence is CAISLDSSGGTDTQYF. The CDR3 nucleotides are TGTGCCATCAGTCTAGACTCTAGCGGGGGGACAGATACGCAGTATTTT.

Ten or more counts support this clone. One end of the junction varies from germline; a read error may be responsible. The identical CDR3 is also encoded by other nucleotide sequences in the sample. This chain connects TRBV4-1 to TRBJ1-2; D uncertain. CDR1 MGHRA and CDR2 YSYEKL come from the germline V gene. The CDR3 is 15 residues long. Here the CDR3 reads CASSQDPLSNYGYTF. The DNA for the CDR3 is TGCGCCAGCAGCCAAGACCCACTCTCTAACTACGGCTACACCTTC.

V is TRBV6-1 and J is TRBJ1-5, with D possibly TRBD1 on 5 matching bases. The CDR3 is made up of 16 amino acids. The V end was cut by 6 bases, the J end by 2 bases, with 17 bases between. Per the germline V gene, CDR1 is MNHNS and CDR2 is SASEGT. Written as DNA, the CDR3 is TGTGCCAGCAGCGAGTCGGGGGGTTTAGGCAATCAGCCCCAGCATTTT. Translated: CASSESGGLGNQPQHF.

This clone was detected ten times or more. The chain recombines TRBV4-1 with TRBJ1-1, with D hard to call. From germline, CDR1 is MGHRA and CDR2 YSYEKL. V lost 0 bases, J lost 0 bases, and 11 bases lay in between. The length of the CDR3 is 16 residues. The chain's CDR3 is CASSQDSGEMNTEAFF. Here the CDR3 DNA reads TGCGCCAGCAGCCAAGATTCTGGAGAGATGAACACTGAAGCTTTCTTT.

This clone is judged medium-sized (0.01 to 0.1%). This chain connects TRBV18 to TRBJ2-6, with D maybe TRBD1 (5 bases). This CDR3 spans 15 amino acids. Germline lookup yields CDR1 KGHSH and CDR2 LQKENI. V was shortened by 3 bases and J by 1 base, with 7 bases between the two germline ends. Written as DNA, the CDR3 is TGTGCCAGCTCACCGACAGATTCTGGGGCCAACGTCCTGACTTTC. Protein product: CASSPTDSGANVLTF.

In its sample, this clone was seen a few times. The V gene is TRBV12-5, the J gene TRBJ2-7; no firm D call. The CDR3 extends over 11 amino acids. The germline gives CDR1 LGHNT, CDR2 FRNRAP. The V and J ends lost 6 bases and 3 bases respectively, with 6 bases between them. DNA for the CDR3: TGTGCTAGTGGCCTGCTCTACGAGCAGTACTTC. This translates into CASGLLYEQYF.

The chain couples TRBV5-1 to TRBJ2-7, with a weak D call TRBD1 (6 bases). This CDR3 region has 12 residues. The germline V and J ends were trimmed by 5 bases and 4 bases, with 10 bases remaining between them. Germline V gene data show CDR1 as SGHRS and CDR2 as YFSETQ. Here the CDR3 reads CASSIQGYEQYF. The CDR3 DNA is TGCGCCAGCAGTATACAGGGTTACGAGCAGTACTTC.

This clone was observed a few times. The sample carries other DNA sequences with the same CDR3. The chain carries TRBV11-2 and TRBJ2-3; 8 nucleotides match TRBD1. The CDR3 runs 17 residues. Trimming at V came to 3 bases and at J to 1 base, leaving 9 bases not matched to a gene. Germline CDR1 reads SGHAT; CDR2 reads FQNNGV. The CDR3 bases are TGTGCCAGCAGCTTCGGGGTCTTGACAGGGGGCACAGATACGCAGTATTTT. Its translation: CASSFGVLTGGTDTQYF.

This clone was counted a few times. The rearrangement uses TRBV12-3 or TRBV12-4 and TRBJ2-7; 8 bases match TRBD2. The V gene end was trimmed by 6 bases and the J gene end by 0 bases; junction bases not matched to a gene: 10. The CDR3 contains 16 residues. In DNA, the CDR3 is TGTGCCAGCAGCCCTACGATCGCGGGGGGCTCCTACGAGCAGTACTTC. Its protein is CASSPTIAGGSYEQYF.

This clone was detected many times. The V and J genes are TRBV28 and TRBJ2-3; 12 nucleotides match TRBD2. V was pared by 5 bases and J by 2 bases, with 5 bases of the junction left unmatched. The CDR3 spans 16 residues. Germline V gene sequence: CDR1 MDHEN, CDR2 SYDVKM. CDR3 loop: CASSGLAGFVTDTQYF. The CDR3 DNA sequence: TGTGCCAGCAGTGGACTAGCGGGGTTCGTCACAGATACGCAGTATTTT.

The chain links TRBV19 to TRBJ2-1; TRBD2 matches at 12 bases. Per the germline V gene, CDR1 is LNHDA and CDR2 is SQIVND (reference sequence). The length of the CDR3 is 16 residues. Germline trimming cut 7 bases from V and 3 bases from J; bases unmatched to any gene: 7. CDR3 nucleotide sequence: TGTGCCAGTACCCGGACTAGCGGGACCTACTACAATGAGCAGTTCTTC. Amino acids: CASTRTSGTYYNEQFF.

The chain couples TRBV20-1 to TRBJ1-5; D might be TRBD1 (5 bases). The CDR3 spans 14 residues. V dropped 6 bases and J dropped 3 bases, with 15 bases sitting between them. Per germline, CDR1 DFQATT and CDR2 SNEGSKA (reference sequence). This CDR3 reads CSAQMGTDNQPQHF. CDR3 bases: TGCAGTGCCCAAATGGGGACGGACAATCAGCCCCAGCATTTT.